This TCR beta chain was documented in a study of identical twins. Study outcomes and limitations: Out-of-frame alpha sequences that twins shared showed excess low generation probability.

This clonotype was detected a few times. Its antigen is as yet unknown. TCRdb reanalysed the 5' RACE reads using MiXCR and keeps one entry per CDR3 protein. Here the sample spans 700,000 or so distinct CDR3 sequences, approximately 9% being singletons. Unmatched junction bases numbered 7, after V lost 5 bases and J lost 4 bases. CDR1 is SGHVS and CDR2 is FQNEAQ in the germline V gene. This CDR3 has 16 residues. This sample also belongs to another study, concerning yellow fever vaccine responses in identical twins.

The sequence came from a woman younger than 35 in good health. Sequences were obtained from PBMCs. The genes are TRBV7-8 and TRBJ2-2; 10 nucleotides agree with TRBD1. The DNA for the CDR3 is TGTGCCAGCAGCCCACAGACAGGGGGCTTCACCGGGGAGCTGTTTTTT. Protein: CASSPQTGGFTGELFF.